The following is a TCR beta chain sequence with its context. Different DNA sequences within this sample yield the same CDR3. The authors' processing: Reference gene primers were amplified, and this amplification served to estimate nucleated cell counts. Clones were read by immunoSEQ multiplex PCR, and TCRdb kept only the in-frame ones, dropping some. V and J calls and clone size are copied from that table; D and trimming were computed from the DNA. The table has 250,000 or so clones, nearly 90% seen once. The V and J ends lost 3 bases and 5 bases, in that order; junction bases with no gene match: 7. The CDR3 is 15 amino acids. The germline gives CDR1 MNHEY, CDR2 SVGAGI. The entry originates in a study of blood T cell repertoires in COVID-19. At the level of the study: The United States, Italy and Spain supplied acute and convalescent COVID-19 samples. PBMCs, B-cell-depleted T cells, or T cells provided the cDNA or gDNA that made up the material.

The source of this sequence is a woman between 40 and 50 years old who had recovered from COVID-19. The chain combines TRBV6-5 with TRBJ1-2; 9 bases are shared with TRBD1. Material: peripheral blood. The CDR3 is CASSYSGQGSYGYTF. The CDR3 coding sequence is TGTGCCAGCAGTTATTCAGGACAGGGGTCGTATGGCTACACCTTC.